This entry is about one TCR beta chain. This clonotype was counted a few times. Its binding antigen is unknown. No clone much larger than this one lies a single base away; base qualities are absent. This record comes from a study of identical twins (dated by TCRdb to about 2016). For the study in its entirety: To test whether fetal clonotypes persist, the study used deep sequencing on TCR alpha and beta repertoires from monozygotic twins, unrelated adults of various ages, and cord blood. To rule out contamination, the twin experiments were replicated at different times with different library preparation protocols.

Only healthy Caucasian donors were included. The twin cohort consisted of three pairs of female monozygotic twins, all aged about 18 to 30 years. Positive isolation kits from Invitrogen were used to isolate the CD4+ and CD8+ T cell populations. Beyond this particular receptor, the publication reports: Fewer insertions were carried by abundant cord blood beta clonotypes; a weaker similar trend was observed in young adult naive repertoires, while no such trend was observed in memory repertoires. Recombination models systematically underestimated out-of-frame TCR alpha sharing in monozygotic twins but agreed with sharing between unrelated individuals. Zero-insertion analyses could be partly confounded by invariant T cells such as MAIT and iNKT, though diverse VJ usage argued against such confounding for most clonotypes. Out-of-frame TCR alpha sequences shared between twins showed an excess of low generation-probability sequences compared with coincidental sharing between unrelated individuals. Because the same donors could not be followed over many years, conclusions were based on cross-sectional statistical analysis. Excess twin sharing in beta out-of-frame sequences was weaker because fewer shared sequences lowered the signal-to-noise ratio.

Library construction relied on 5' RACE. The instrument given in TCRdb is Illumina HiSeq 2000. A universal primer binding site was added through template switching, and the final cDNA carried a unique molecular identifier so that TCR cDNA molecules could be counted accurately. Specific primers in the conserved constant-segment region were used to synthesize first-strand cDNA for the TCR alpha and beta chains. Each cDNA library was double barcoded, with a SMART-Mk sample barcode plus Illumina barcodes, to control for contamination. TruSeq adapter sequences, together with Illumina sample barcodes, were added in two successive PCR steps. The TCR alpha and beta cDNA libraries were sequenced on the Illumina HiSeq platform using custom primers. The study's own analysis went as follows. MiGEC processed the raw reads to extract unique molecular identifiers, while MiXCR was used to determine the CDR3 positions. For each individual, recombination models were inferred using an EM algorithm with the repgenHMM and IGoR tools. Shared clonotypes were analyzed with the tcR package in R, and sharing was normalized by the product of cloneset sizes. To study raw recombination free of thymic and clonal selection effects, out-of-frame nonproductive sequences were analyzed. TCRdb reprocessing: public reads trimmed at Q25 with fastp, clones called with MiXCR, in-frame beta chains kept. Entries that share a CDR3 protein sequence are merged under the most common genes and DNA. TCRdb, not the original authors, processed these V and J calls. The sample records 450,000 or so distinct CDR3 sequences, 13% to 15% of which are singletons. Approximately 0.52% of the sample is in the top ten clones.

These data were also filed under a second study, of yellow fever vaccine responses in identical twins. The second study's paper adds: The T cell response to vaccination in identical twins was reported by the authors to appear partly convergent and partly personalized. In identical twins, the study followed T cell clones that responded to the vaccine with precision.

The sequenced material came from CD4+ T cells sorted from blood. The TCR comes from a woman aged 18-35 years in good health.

The DNA sequence is given as TGTGCCAGTACCGGGACTAATAAGCAGTACTTC. Translated, it gives CASTGTNKQYF. The chain is assembled from TRBV6-2 or TRBV6-3 and TRBJ2-7, and 7 bases in between align with TRBD2. Clipping removes 9 bases from V and 8 bases from J, with 7 as the unmatched junction base count. For CDR1 and CDR2, the germline V gene lists MNHEY and SVGEGT. Inclusive of the bounding cysteine and phenylalanine, the CDR3 is 11 residues long. Only CDR3 DNA remains: 33 bases, in frame from the first base.